This T cell receptor beta chain came from a study of CXCR3-negative and CXCR3-positive naive CD8 T cells. Across the whole study: The libraries together contributed about 130 million TRB reads, each supplying about 1.5 +/- 0.3 million.

Findings and limits, study-wide: When CXCR3-positive naive cells were set against CXCR3-negative naive cells, the former had more hydrophobic TRB CDR3s.

250,000 to 350,000 cells per CD8+ T cell subset were flow-sorted in triplicate. A note on this clonotype: Antigen unknown.

The libraries of TRB cDNA were constructed through 5' RACE using UMI labels. From the 5' RACE reads, TCRdb lists one entry per CDR3 protein and no DNA. The table for this sample gives 110,000 or so distinct CDR3 sequences. The clonotype originates from a human donor in good health. Some clones in this sample may be carry-over from other donors' samples. Sequencing was carried out using naive CXCR3+ CD8+ T cells from blood. The subset was: CD45RO-CCR7+CD27+CD95- naive CD8+ T cells expressing CXCR3 (TNR3+).

The CDR3 is CSVESSARFQNTEAFF. This rearrangement joins TRBV29-1 to TRBJ1-1. Germline V gene lookup returns CDR1 SQVTM and CDR2 ANQGSEA. The length of the CDR3 is 16 residues.